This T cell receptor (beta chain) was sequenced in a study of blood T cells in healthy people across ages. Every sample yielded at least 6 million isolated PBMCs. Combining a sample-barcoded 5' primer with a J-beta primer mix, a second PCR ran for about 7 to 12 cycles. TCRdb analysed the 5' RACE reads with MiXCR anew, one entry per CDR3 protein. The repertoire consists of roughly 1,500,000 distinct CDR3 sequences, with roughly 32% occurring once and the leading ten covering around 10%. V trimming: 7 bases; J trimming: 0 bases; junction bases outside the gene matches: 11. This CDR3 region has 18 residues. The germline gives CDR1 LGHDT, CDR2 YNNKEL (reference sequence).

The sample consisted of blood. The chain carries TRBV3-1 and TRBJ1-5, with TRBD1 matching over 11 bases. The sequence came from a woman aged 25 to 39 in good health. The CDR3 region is CASIMEDRGPYSNQPQHF. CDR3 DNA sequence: TGTGCCAGCATCATGGAGGACAGGGGGCCCTATAGCAATCAGCCCCAGCATTTT.